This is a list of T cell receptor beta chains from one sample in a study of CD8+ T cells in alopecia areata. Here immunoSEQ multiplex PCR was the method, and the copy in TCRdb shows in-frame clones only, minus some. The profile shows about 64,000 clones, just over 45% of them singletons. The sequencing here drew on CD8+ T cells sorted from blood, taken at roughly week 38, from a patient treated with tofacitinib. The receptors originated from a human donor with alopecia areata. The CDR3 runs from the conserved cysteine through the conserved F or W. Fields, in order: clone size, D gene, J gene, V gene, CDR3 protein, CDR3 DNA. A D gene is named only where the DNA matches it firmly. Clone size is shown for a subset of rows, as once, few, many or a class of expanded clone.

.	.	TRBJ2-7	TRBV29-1	CSSLTANSYEQYF	TGCAGCTCCCTGACAGCCAACTCCTACGAGCAGTACTTC
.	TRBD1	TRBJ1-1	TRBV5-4	CASSGTDRVGTEAFF	TGTGCCAGCAGCGGAACGGACAGGGTGGGCACTGAAGCTTTCTTT
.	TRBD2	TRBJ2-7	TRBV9	CASSGGRDYEQYF	TGTGCCAGCAGCGGCGGGAGGGATTACGAGCAGTACTTC
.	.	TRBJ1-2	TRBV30	CAWSIANRRIDGYTF	TGTGCCTGGAGTATAGCGAACCGCCGGATTGATGGCTACACCTTC
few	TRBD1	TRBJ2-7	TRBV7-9	CASSLEGGPYEQYF	TGTGCCAGCAGCTTAGAAGGGGGCCCCTACGAGCAGTACTTC
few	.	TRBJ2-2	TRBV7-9	CASSLDLGGELFF	TGTGCCAGCAGCCTGGACCTTGGCGGGGAGCTGTTTTTT
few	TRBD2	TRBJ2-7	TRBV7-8	CASSGGVGGSYEQYF	TGTGCCAGCAGCGGCGGGGTGGGCGGGAGTTACGAGCAGTACTTC
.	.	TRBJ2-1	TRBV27	CASSLAGMEFF	TGTGCCAGCAGTTTAGCGGGGATGGAGTTCTTC
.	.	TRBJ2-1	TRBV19	CASSISRGGSEQFF	TGTGCCAGTAGTATATCTCGTGGAGGTTCTGAGCAGTTCTTC
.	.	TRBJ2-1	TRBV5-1	CASSDRGSYNEQFF	TGCGCCAGCAGTGACAGAGGGTCCTACAATGAGCAGTTCTTC
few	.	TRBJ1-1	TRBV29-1	CSVEDGRPHEAFF	TGCAGCGTTGAAGATGGGCGACCCCATGAAGCTTTCTTT
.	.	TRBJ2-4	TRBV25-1	CASQGLAKNIQYF	TGTGCCAGTCAGGGACTAGCCAAAAACATTCAGTACTTC
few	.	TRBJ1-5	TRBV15	CATSRDLGAGQPQHF	TGTGCCACCAGCAGAGATCTGGGGGCAGGGCAGCCCCAGCATTTT
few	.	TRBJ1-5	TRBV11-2	CASSESPGHSGQPQHF	TGTGCCAGCAGCGAATCACCAGGACATAGCGGTCAGCCCCAGCATTTT
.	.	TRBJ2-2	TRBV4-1	CASSPPGSGTGELFF	TGCGCCAGCAGCCCCCCCGGGAGTGGAACCGGGGAGCTGTTTTTT
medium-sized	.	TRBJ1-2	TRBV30	CAWSADLNDGYTF	TGTGCCTGGAGTGCGGACTTAAACGATGGCTACACCTTC
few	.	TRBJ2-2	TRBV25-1	CASSDGYTNTGELFF	TGTGCCAGCAGTGATGGTTACACCAACACCGGGGAGCTGTTTTTT
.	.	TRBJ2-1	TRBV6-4	CASSDRDGHNEQFF	TGTGCCAGCAGTGACAGGGACGGCCACAATGAGCAGTTCTTC
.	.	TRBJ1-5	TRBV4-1	CASSQEWGGLGQPQHF	TGCGCCAGCAGCCAAGAGTGGGGGGGTTTAGGTCAGCCCCAGCATTTT
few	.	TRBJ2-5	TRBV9	CASSVEAFGVWETQYF	TGTGCCAGCAGCGTAGAGGCATTCGGGGTGTGGGAGACCCAGTACTTC
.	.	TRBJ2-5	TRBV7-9	CASSADRYQETQYF	TGTGCCAGCAGCGCCGACAGGTACCAAGAGACCCAGTACTTC
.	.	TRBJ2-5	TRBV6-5	CASSYAGFETQYF	TGTGCCAGCAGTTACGCCGGGTTTGAGACCCAGTACTTC
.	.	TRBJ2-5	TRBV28	CASSFRWQQSETQYF	TGTGCCAGCAGTTTCCGCTGGCAACAGTCAGAGACCCAGTACTTC
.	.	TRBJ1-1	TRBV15	CATRGLGTEAFF	TGTGCCACCAGAGGGTTGGGTACTGAAGCTTTCTTT
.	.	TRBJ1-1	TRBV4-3	CASSHGQPNTEAFF	TGCGCCAGCAGCCACGGACAACCGAACACTGAAGCTTTCTTT
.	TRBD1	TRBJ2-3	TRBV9	CASSATGTGVDTQYF	TGTGCCAGCAGCGCGACAGGGACAGGGGTTGATACGCAGTATTTT
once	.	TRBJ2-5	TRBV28	CASGLTQETQYF	TGTGCCAGTGGACTAACACAAGAGACCCAGTACTTC
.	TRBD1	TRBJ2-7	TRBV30	CAWQTGGRYEQYF	TGTGCCTGGCAGACAGGGGGAAGGTACGAGCAGTACTTC
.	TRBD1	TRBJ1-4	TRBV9	CASSVTGYNEKLFF	TGTGCCAGCAGCGTGACAGGGTATAATGAAAAACTGTTTTTT
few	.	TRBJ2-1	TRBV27	CASSLFRGHNEQFF	TGTGCCAGCAGTTTATTCCGGGGGCACAATGAGCAGTTCTTC
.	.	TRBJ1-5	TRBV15	CATSRDHRDQPQHF	TGTGCCACCAGCAGAGATCACAGGGATCAGCCCCAGCATTTT
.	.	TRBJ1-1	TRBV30	CAWRMNTEAFF	TGTGCCTGGAGAATGAACACTGAAGCTTTCTTT
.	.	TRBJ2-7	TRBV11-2	CASSFSLTYEQYF	TGTGCCAGCAGCTTCAGTCTCACATACGAGCAGTACTTC
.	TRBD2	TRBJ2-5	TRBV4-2	CASSQAVLAAETQYF	TGTGCCAGCAGCCAAGCTGTACTAGCGGCCGAGACCCAGTACTTC
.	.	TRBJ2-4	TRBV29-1	CSPSPRKNIQYF	TGCAGCCCCTCTCCCAGGAAAAACATTCAGTACTTC
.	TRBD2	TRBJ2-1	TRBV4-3	CASSHSGTSNNEQFF	TGCGCCAGCAGCCATTCCGGGACTAGCAACAATGAGCAGTTCTTC
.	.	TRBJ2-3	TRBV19	CASSGGTGTDTQYF	TGTGCCAGTAGTGGCGGGACCGGCACAGATACGCAGTATTTT
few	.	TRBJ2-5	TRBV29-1	CSVLQGRETQYF	TGCAGCGTCCTACAGGGGAGGGAGACCCAGTACTTC
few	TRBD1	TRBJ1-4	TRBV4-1	CASSPRDSRDEEKLFF	TGCGCCAGCAGCCCACGGGACAGCCGGGATGAGGAAAAACTGTTTTTT
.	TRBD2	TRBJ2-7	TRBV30	CAWSGGGIMDEQYF	TGTGCCTGGAGTGGGGGGGGAATTATGGACGAGCAGTACTTC
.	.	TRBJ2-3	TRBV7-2	CASSSNRFDTQYF	TGTGCCAGCAGCTCTAACCGGTTTGATACGCAGTATTTT